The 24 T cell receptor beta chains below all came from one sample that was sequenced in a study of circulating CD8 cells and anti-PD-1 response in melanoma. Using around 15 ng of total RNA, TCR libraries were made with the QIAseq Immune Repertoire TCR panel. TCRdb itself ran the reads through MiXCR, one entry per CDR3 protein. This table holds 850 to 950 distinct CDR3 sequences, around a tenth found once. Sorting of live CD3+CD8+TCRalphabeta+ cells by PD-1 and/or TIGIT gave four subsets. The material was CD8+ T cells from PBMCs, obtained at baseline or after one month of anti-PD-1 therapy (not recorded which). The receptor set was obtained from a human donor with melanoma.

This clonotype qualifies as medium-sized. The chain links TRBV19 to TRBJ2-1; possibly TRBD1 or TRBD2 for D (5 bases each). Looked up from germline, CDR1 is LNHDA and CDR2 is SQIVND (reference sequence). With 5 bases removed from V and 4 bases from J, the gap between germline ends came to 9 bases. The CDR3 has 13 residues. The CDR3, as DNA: TGTGCCAGTAGTTCTGGGGGATACAATGAGCAGTTCTTC. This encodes CASSSGGYNEQFF.

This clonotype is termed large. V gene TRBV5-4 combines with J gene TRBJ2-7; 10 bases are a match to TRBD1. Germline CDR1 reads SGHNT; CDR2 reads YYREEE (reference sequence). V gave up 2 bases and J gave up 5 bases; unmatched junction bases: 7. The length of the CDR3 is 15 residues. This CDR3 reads CASSFVGTGEDEQYF. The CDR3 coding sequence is TGTGCCAGCAGCTTCGTGGGGACAGGGGAGGACGAGCAGTACTTC.

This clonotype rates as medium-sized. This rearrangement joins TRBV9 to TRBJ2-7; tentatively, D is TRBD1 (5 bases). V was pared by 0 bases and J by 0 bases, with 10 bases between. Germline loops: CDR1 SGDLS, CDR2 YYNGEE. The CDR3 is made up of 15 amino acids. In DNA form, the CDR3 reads TGTGCCAGCAGCGTAGGACAGAATCCCTCCTACGAGCAGTACTTC. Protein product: CASSVGQNPSYEQYF. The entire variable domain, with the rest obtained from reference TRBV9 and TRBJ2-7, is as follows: DSGVTQTPKHLITATGQRVTLRCSPRSGDLSVYWYQQSLDQGLQFLIQYYNGEERAKGNILERFSAQQFPDLHSELNLSSLELGDSALYFCASSVGQNPSYEQYFGPGTRLTVT.

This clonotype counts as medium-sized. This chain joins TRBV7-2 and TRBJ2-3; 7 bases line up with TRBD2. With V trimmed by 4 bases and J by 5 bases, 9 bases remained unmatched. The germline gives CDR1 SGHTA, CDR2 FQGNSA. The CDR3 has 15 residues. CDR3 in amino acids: CASSSGTTGEDTQYF. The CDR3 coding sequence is TGTGCCAGCAGCTCCGGGACTACCGGGGAAGATACGCAGTATTTT.

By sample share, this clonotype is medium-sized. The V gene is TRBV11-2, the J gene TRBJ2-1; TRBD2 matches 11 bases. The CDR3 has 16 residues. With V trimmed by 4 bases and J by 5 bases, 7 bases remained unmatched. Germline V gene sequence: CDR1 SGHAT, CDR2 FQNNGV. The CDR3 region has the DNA TGTGCCAGCAGCTCAATATCTAGCGGGGGGCACAATGAGCAGTTCTTC. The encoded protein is CASSSISSGGHNEQFF.

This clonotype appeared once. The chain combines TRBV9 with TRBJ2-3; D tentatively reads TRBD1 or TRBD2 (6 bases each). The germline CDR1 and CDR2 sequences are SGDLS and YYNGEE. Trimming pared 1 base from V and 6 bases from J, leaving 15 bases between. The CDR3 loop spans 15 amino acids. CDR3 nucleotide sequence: TGTGCCAGCAGCGTATGGGGGGCCCTTGGGGATACGCAGTATTTT. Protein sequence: CASSVWGALGDTQYF.

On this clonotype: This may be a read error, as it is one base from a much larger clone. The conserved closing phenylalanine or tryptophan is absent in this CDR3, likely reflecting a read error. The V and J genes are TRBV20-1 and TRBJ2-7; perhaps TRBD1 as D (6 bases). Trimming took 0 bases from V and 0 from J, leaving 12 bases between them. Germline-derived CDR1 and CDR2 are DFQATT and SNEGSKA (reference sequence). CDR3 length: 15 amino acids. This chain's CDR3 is CSARDLSGDSYEQYL. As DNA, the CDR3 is TGCAGTGCTAGAGATCTGTCAGGGGACTCCTACGAGCAGTACCTC.

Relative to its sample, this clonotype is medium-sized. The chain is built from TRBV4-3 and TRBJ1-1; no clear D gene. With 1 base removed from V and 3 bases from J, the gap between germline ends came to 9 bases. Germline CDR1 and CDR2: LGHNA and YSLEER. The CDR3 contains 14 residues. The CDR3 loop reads CASSQVRVYTEAFF. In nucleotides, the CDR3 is TGCGCCAGCAGCCAAGTTCGGGTTTACACTGAAGCTTTCTTT.

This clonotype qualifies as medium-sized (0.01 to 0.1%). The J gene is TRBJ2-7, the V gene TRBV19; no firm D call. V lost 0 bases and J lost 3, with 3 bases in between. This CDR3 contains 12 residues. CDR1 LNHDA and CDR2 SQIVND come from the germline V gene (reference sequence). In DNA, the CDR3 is TGTGCCAGTAGTATAGATGACTACGAGCAGTACTTC. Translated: CASSIDDYEQYF.

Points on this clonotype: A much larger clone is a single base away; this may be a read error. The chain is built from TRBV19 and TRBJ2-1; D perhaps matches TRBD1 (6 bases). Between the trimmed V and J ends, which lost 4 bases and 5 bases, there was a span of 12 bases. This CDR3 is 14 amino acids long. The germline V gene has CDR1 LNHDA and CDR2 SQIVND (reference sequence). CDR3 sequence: CASSKQGIHNEQFF. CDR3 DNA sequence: TGTGCCAGTAGTAAACAGGGAATCCACAATGAGCAGTTCTTC.

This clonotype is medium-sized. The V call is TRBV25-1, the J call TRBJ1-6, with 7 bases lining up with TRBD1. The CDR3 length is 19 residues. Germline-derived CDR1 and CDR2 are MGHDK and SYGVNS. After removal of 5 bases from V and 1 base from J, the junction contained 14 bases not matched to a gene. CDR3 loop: CASSPHPGDSNSYNSPLHF. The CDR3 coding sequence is TGTGCCAGCAGTCCCCACCCTGGGGACAGTAATTCCTATAATTCACCCCTCCACTTT.

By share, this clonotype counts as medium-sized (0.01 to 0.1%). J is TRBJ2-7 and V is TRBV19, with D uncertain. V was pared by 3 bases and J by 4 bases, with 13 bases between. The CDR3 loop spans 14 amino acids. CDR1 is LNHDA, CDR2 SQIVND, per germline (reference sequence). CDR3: CASSIKAAVYEQYF. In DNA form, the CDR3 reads TGTGCCAGTAGTATCAAGGCTGCAGTTTACGAGCAGTACTTC.

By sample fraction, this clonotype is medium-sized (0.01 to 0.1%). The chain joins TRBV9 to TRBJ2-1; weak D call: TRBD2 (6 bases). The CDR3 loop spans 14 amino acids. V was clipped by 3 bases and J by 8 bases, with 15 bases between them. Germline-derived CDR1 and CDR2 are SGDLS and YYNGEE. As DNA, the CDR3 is TGTGCCAGCAGCGGACTAGGAGGGAACGATGAGCAGTTCTTC. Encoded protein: CASSGLGGNDEQFF.

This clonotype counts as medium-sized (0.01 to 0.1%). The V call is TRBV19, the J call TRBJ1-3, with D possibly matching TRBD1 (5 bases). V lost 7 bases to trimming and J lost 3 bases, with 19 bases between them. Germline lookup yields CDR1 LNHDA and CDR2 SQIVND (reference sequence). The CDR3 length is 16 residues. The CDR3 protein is CASTPGQGWIGNTIYF. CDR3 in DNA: TGTGCCAGTACCCCCGGGCAGGGTTGGATTGGAAACACCATATATTTT.

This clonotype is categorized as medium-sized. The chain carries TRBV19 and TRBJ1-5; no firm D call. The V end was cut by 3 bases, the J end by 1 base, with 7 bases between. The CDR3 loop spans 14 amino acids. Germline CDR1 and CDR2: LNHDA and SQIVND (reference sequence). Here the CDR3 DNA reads TGTGCCAGTAGTATTATAGGGAGCAATCAGCCCCAGCATTTT. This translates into CASSIIGSNQPQHF.

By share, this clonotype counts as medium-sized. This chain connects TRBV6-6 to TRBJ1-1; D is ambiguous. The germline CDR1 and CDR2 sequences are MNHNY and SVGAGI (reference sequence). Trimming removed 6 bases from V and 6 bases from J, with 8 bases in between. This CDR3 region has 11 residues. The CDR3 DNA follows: TGTGCCAGCAGCCATGGCGCTGAAGCTTTCTTT. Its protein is CASSHGAEAFF.

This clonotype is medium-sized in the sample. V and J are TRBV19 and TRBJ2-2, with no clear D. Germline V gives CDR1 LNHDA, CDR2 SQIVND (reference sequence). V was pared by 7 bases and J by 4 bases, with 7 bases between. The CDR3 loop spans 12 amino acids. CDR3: CASTPGTGELFF. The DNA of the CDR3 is TGTGCCAGTACTCCCGGCACCGGGGAGCTGTTTTTT.

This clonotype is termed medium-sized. CDR3 in DNA: TGTGCCAGTAGTACGGAAGACTATGGCTACACCTTC. It translates to CASSTEDYGYTF. This chain joins TRBV19 and TRBJ1-2; D unresolved. CDR3 length equals 12 residues. Per the germline V gene, CDR1 is LNHDA and CDR2 is SQIVND (reference sequence). The V end was cut by 4 bases, the J end by 3 bases, with 6 bases between.

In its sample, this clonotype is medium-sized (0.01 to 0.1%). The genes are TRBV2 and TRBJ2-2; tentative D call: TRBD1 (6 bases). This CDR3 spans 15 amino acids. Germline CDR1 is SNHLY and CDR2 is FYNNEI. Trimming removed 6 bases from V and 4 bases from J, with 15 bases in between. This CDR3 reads CASRDQPGATGELFF. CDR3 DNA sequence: TGTGCCAGCAGGGATCAGCCAGGGGCCACCGGGGAGCTGTTTTTT.

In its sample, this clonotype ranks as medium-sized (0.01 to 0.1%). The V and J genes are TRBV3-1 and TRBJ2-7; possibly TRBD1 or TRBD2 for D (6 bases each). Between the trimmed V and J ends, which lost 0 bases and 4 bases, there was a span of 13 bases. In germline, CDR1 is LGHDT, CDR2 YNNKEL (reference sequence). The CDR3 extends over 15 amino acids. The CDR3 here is CASSQDGGTPYEQYF. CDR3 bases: TGTGCCAGCAGCCAAGATGGCGGGACACCTTACGAGCAGTACTTC.

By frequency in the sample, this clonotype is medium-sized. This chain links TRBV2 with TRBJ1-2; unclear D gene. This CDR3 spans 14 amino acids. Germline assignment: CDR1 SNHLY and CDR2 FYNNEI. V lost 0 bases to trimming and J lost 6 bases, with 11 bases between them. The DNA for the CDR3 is TGTGCCAGCAGTGAAGCCCCCAGGCTAAATGGCTACACCTTC. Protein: CASSEAPRLNGYTF.

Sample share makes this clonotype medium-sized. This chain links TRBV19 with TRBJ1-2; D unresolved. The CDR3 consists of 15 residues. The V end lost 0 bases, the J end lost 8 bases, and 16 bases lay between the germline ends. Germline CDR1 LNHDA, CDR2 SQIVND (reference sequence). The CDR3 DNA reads TGTGCCAGTAGTATAGATTGGCCGCGACTCTCAGGCTACACCTTC. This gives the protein CASSIDWPRLSGYTF.

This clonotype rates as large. DNA of the CDR3: TGTGCCAGCAGTGAGAGGGGCGGCACAGATACGCAGTATTTT. Protein: CASSERGGTDTQYF. This rearrangement joins TRBV6-4 to TRBJ2-3, with D perhaps being TRBD1 or TRBD2 (5 bases each). CDR1 is MRHNA and CDR2 is SNTAGT in the germline V gene. Trimming stripped 3 bases from V and 1 base from J, with 8 bases between. CDR3 size: 14 residues.

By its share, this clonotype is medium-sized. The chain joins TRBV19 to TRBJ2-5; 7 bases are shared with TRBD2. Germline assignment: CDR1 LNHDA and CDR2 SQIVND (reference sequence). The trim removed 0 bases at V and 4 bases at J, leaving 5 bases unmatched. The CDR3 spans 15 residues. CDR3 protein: CASSIDTSEIETQYF. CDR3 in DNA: TGTGCCAGTAGTATAGACACTAGCGAGATAGAGACCCAGTACTTC. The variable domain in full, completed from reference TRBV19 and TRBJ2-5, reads DGGITQSPKYLFRKEGQNVTLSCEQNLNHDAMYWYRQDPGQGLRLIYYSQIVNDFQKGDIAEGYSVSREKKESFPLTVTSAQKNPTAFYLCASSIDTSEIETQYFGPGTRLLVL.